The clone carrying this T cell receptor (beta chain) showed up just a few times. TCRdb reprocessed the 5' RACE reads with MiXCR, giving one entry per CDR3 protein. The top ten hold about 20% of the sample, which has roughly 280,000 distinct CDR3 sequences, less than 9.5% seen once. This CDR3 has 20 amino acids. Trimming shortened V by 2 bases and J by 1 base, and 24 bases separated the two germline ends. Germline loops: CDR1 SGHRS, CDR2 YFSETQ. This record comes from a study of T-cell memory formation after mild COVID-19. Study background: In these data, TCR clusters were largely donor specific.

The sequence came from a man younger than 35 who had mild COVID-19 (a few samples of this study predate the infection). Cell type and time point are not known. This chain links TRBV5-1 with TRBJ2-2; tentatively, D is TRBD1 (5 bases). The specimen was PBMCs or a T cell subset sorted from them (not recorded which). The CDR3 loop reads CASSFRGESGGLMNTGELFF. In nucleotides, the CDR3 is TGCGCCAGCAGCTTTAGGGGCGAATCGGGCGGCCTTATGAACACCGGGGAGCTGTTTTTT.